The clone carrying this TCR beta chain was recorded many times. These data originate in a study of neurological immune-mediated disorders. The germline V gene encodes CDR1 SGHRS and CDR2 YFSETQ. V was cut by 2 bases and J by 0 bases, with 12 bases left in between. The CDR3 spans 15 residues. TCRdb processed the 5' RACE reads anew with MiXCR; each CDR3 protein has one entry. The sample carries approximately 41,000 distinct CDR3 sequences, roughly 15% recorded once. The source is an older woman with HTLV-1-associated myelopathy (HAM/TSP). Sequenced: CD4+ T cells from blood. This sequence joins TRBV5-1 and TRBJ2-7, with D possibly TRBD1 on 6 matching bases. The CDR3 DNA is TGCGCCAGCAGCTTCGCAGGGGAGAGCTCCTACGAGCAGTACTTC. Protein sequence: CASSFAGESSYEQYF.